Listed below are T cell receptor beta chains from one sample, sequenced in a study of human T cells and chemical hapten exposure. TCRdb fed the RACE reads into MiXCR, producing one record per CDR3 protein. The sample carries around 33,000 distinct CDR3 sequences, 10% to 15% recorded once. The sequencing here drew on whole blood, taken in connection with sensitization to the hapten diphenylcyclopropenone (DPC). The receptors stem from a woman aged 40 to 50 with alopecia areata. Some clones in this sample may be carry-over from other donors' samples. Both conserved end residues are part of each CDR3. A D gene is named only where the DNA matches it firmly. Some rows have no size entry. The others give once, few or many, or a class for an expanded clone.

length	V	D	J	size	CDR3	DNA
13	TRBV29-1	NA	TRBJ2-3	NA	CSVEKRSTDTQYF	TGCAGCGTTGAAAAGCGGAGCACAGATACGCAGTATTTT
15	TRBV7-9	NA	TRBJ2-2	many	CASSPTGYYAGELFF	TGTGCCAGCAGCCCTACAGGGTATTACGCCGGGGAGCTGTTTTTT
13	TRBV5-1	NA	TRBJ1-2	many	CASSLAGRGGYTF	TGCGCCAGCAGCTTGGCGGGCCGTGGGGGCTACACCTTC
15	TRBV6-5	NA	TRBJ2-1	NA	CASSKDSTAYNEQFF	TGTGCCAGCAGTAAGGACAGCACAGCTTACAATGAGCAGTTCTTC
12	TRBV28	NA	TRBJ2-7	many	CASTGGTYEQYF	TGTGCCAGCACCGGCGGGACCTACGAGCAGTACTTC
15	TRBV6-2/TRBV6-3	NA	TRBJ2-1	many	CASSPGGGPRNEQFF	TGTGCCAGCAGCCCCGGTGGCGGGCCGCGGAATGAGCAGTTCTTC
13	TRBV6-2/TRBV6-3	NA	TRBJ2-2	NA	CASSYSYTGELFF	TGTGCCAGCAGTTACTCGTACACCGGGGAGCTGTTTTTT
16	TRBV7-2	TRBD2	TRBJ2-5	NA	CASSSDAGGSQGTQYF	TGTGCCAGCAGTTCCGACGCGGGAGGGTCTCAAGGGACCCAGTACTTC
12	TRBV7-3	NA	TRBJ2-1	few	CASSITGTEQFF	TGTGCCAGCAGCATCACCGGGACAGAGCAGTTCTTC
14	TRBV3-1	TRBD1	TRBJ2-7	many	CASSHRQGTHEQYF	TGTGCCAGCAGCCATAGACAGGGGACCCACGAGCAGTACTTC
14	TRBV2	TRBD1	TRBJ1-4	NA	CASSTDRGGEKLFF	TGTGCCAGCAGTACCGACAGGGGAGGAGAAAAACTGTTTTTT
14	TRBV28	NA	TRBJ2-3	NA	CASSSPQTRDTQYF	TGTGCCAGCAGTTCCCCTCAGACTCGGGATACGCAGTATTTT